What follows are 26 T cell receptor beta chains derived from one specimen sequenced in a study of cytotoxic CD8 clonotypes in ibrutinib-treated CLL. The method was immunoSEQ multiplex PCR; TCRdb's version includes in-frame clones alone and lacks a portion of them. The sample has around 310,000 clones; more than 65% are singletons. The sequenced sample was PBMCs, obtained before ibrutinib treatment. These receptors all come from a human donor with chronic lymphocytic leukemia.

A few counts support this clone. The rearrangement joins TRBV7-7 to TRBJ2-1; possibly TRBD1 for D (6 bases). The germline V gene has CDR1 SSHAT and CDR2 FNYEAQ (reference sequence). Between the trimmed V and J ends, which lost 2 bases and 3 bases, there was a span of 17 bases. The CDR3 spans 17 residues. CDR3 DNA sequence: TGTGCCAGCAGCTTATGGGGGCGACTATTAATCTACAATGAGCAGTTCTTC. This sequence encodes CASSLWGRLLIYNEQFF. Filled out from reference TRBV7-7 and TRBJ2-1, the complete variable domain reads GAGVSQSPRYKVTKRGQDVTLRCDPISSHATLYWYQQALGQGPEFLTYFNYEAQPDKSGLPSDRFSAERPEGSISTLTIQRTEQRDSAMYRCASSLWGRLLIYNEQFFGPGTRLTVL.

This clone was seen a handful of times. The chain is built from TRBV7-3 and TRBJ2-1; 10 bases are shared with TRBD2. Per the germline V gene, CDR1 is SGHTA and CDR2 is FQGTGA. The V gene end was trimmed by 4 bases and the J gene end by 3 bases; junction bases not matched to a gene: 3. The CDR3 is 15 amino acids. The CDR3 region has the DNA TGTGCCAGCAGCTATATAGCGGGAGGCTACAATGAGCAGTTCTTC. Amino acid sequence: CASSYIAGGYNEQFF.

V is TRBV7-9 and J is TRBJ1-1; D perhaps matches TRBD1 (5 bases). V was shortened by 6 bases and J by 3 bases, with 14 bases between the two germline ends. The CDR3 totals 14 residues. Per the germline V gene, CDR1 is SEHNR and CDR2 is FQNEAQ (reference sequence). CDR3 nucleotide sequence: TGTGCCAGCAGAAGACCGGGACGGGACACTGAAGCTTTCTTT. Its protein is CASRRPGRDTEAFF.

The genes are TRBV4-3 and TRBJ1-2; D is uncertain. The CDR3 totals 15 residues. Germline V gene lookup returns CDR1 LGHNA and CDR2 YSLEER. The ends were cut back, 1 base at V and 0 bases at J, with 9 bases in the middle. Here the CDR3 reads CASSQASQANYGYTF. CDR3 DNA: TGCGCCAGCAGCCAAGCCTCTCAAGCTAACTATGGCTACACCTTC.

This rearrangement joins TRBV29-1 to TRBJ1-2; D possibly corresponds to TRBD1 (5 bases). The length of the CDR3 is 17 residues. Germline CDR1 and CDR2: SQVTM and ANQGSEA. V was cut by 6 bases and J by 5 bases, with 28 bases left in between. The CDR3 here is CSVDPTRTAKGLYGYTF. The CDR3 nucleotides are TGCAGCGTGGACCCCACGCGGACCGCTAAGGGGTTATATGGCTACACCTTC.

The chain carries TRBV6-5 and TRBJ2-6; D gene uncertain. CDR1 is MNHEY, CDR2 SVGAGI, per germline. Deletions cut 10 bases from V and 1 base from J, with 8 bases between. The CDR3 contains 13 residues. The CDR3 DNA reads TGTGCCACCCAAATGTCTGGGGCCAACGTCCTGACTTTC. This sequence encodes CATQMSGANVLTF.

The rearrangement uses TRBV18 and TRBJ2-1; 11 bases line up with TRBD2. The V gene's germline CDR1 is KGHSH and CDR2 LQKENI. The junction had 1 base not matched to a gene; V was cut back by 0 bases and J by 3 bases. The CDR3 consists of 16 residues. The chain's CDR3 is CASSPPGLAVYNEQFF. Here the CDR3 DNA reads TGTGCCAGCTCACCACCGGGACTAGCGGTCTACAATGAGCAGTTCTTC. The whole variable domain, remainder taken from reference TRBV18 and TRBJ2-1, is NAGVMQNPRHLVRRRGQEARLRCSPMKGHSHVYWYRQLPEEGLKFMVYLQKENIIDESGMPKERFSAEFPKEGPSILRIQQVVRGDSAAYFCASSPPGLAVYNEQFFGPGTRLTVL.

The chain couples TRBV5-6 to TRBJ2-1; no definite D call. V was clipped by 7 bases and J by 6 bases, with 11 bases between them. Germline loops: CDR1 SGHDT, CDR2 YYEEEE. This CDR3 comprises 12 residues. Here the CDR3 DNA reads TGTGCCAGCCAGTCCCGGACCAATGAGCAGTTCTTC. It codes for CASQSRTNEQFF.

This sequence joins TRBV19 and TRBJ2-3, with 8 nucleotides matching TRBD2. The CDR3 consists of 15 residues. CDR1 LNHDA and CDR2 SQIVND come from the germline V gene (reference sequence). After removal of 1 base from V and 4 bases from J, the junction contained 4 bases not matched to a gene. CDR3 amino acids: CASSIASGSSDTQYF. The CDR3 DNA reads as TGTGCCAGTAGTATAGCAAGCGGGAGTTCAGATACGCAGTATTTT.

The chain recombines TRBV27 with TRBJ2-3; D unclear. The CDR3 is 16 residues long. The ends were cut back, 5 bases at V and 0 bases at J, with 15 bases in the middle. Germline loops: CDR1 MNHEY, CDR2 SMNVEV (reference sequence). As DNA, the CDR3 is TGTGCCAGCAGTCCGTCCTCCAGGAAGAGCACAGATACGCAGTATTTT. Translation gives CASSPSSRKSTDTQYF.

V and J are TRBV11-2 and TRBJ2-3; 9 bases match TRBD2. This CDR3 region has 19 residues. The V segment lost 1 base and the J segment 2 bases; nucleotides outside the gene matches: 13. The germline CDR1 and CDR2 sequences are SGHAT and FQNNGV. CDR3 sequence reads: CASSLAWGGRDPHTDTQYF. In DNA form, the CDR3 reads TGTGCCAGCAGCTTAGCCTGGGGCGGGAGGGACCCCCACACAGATACGCAGTATTTT.

The CDR3 DNA sequence: TGTGCCAGCAGCCCCCGAGGTGGTGAAGCTTTCTTT. Translated, it gives CASSPRGGEAFF. The chain joins TRBV9 to TRBJ1-1, with D hard to call. V was pared by 4 bases and J by 7 bases, with 11 bases between. The CDR3 is 12 residues long. Germline assignment: CDR1 SGDLS and CDR2 YYNGEE.

V and J are TRBV7-2 and TRBJ1-1; D remains ambiguous. From germline, CDR1 is SGHTA and CDR2 FQGNSA. The CDR3 spans 14 residues. V lost 5 bases to trimming and J lost 6 bases, with 16 bases between them. CDR3 nucleotide sequence: TGTGCCAGCAGCCCTACGGCTGGGCAGGCTGAAGCTTTCTTT. Translation: CASSPTAGQAEAFF. Full variable domain (rest looked up from reference TRBV7-2 and TRBJ1-1): GAGVSQSPSNKVTEKGKDVELRCDPISGHTALYWYRQSLGQGLEFLIYFQGNSAPDKSGLPSDRFSAERTGGSVSTLTIQRTQQEDSAVYLCASSPTAGQAEAFFGQGTRLTVV.

The chain uses TRBV20-1 and TRBJ2-7; TRBD2 matches 7 bases. Trimming at V came to 5 bases and at J to 5 bases, leaving 3 bases not matched to a gene. CDR3 length: 11 amino acids. The germline V gene encodes CDR1 DFQATT and CDR2 SNEGSKA (reference sequence). The CDR3 sequence: CSAERDDEQYF. Here the CDR3 DNA reads TGCAGTGCTGAGCGGGATGACGAGCAGTACTTC.

V is TRBV18 and J is TRBJ2-3; D gene unclear. Deletions cut 2 bases from V and 5 bases from J, with 8 bases between. The CDR3 is made up of 13 amino acids. Germline V gene lookup returns CDR1 KGHSH and CDR2 LQKENI. CDR3 nucleotide sequence: TGTGCCAGCTCACCAAACTGGGAAGATACGCAGTATTTT. This codes for CASSPNWEDTQYF.

The rearrangement uses TRBV7-2 and TRBJ2-2; 11 nucleotides line up with TRBD2. This CDR3 has 15 residues. Per germline, CDR1 SGHTA and CDR2 FQGNSA. J lost 6 bases, V lost 5 bases, and 5 bases had no gene match. Written as DNA, the CDR3 is TGTGCCAGCAGCGCTAGCGGGAGGTGGTCCGGGGAGCTGTTTTTT. It encodes CASSASGRWSGELFF.

The J gene is TRBJ1-2, the V gene TRBV9; D gene unclear. The ends were cut back, 0 bases at V and 4 bases at J, with 19 bases in the middle. Germline values: CDR1 SGDLS, CDR2 YYNGEE. The CDR3 length is 17 residues. The CDR3 coding sequence is TGTGCCAGCAGCGTAGGGGATTCCGGGCCCGTTATCTATGGCTACACCTTC. Amino acids: CASSVGDSGPVIYGYTF.

This clone has only one observation. The V gene is TRBV30, the J gene TRBJ1-5; TRBD1 might be the D (6 bases). CDR1 is GTSNPN, CDR2 SVGIG, per germline (reference sequence). The germline V and J ends were trimmed by 0 bases and 9 bases, with 18 bases remaining between them. The CDR3 length is 15 residues. CDR3 in DNA: TGTGCCTGGAGTGTACGTGGGGGGCTCCGAGGGCCCCAGCATTTT. Encoded protein: CAWSVRGGLRGPQHF.

The chain links TRBV2 to TRBJ2-7; 7 bases align to TRBD2. The CDR3 runs to 14 residues. Germline-derived CDR1 and CDR2 are SNHLY and FYNNEI. V was pared by 9 bases and J by 4 bases, with 12 bases of the junction left unmatched. The CDR3 loop reads CASLPSGGVYEQYF. The DNA for the CDR3 is TGTGCCAGTCTCCCGAGTGGGGGGGTGTACGAGCAGTACTTC.

The V gene is TRBV5-1, the J gene TRBJ2-3; D could derive from TRBD1 or TRBD2 (6 bases each). The germline V gene has CDR1 SGHRS and CDR2 YFSETQ. The CDR3 contains 18 residues. V was cut by 0 bases and J by 0 bases, with 17 bases left in between. The CDR3 DNA follows: TGCGCCAGCAGCTTGGTAGGAGGAGGGGGTTTTAGCACAGATACGCAGTATTTT. Amino acids: CASSLVGGGGFSTDTQYF.

The V gene is TRBV7-6, the J gene TRBJ1-5; the D is unclear. Trimming removed 5 bases at V and 2 bases at J, with 16 bases between. The CDR3 is made up of 16 amino acids. CDR1 and CDR2 from the germline V gene are SGHVS and FNYEAQ. The CDR3 reads CASSPLTDWGNQPQHF. CDR3 bases: TGTGCCAGCAGCCCCCTCACGGACTGGGGCAATCAGCCCCAGCATTTT.

The V and J genes are TRBV19 and TRBJ2-7, with 8 bases lining up with TRBD2. Germline V gene data show CDR1 as LNHDA and CDR2 as SQIVND (reference sequence). This CDR3 is 15 amino acids long. V lost 9 bases and J lost 6; bases outside the gene matches: 16. The CDR3 nucleotides are TGTGCCAGCAGCCCGAGCAGGGCGGGAGGAGGCGAGCAGTACTTC. Amino acids: CASSPSRAGGGEQYF.

This chain uses TRBV30 with TRBJ2-1, with D tentatively TRBD1 or TRBD2 (9 bases each). Trimming cost V 0 bases and J 9 bases, with 42 bases left between them. CDR3 length: 23 residues. Germline V lookup: CDR1 GTSNPN, CDR2 SVGIG (reference sequence). CDR3 region: CAWSVHGTGNFGKSGRRWFEQFF. CDR3 sequence (DNA): TGTGCCTGGAGTGTACACGGGACAGGGAATTTTGGGAAAAGCGGGAGGAGGTGGTTTGAGCAGTTCTTC.

The rearrangement links TRBV2 to TRBJ1-1; TRBD1 aligns across 7 bases. This CDR3 comprises 13 residues. Looked up from germline, CDR1 is SNHLY and CDR2 is FYNNEI. V lost 2 bases and J lost 6; bases outside the gene matches: 3. CDR3 amino acids: CASSETGAPEAFF. DNA of the CDR3: TGTGCCAGCAGTGAAACAGGGGCCCCTGAAGCTTTCTTT.

The V gene is TRBV30, the J gene TRBJ2-3; D remains ambiguous. The germline V and J ends were trimmed by 3 bases and 4 bases, with 11 bases remaining between them. The CDR3 has 13 amino acids. The germline V gene encodes CDR1 GTSNPN and CDR2 SVGIG (reference sequence). Here the CDR3 DNA reads TGTGCCTGGAGAGCAGGTGGTTCAGATACGCAGTATTTT. It specifies CAWRAGGSDTQYF. The full variable domain, completed using reference TRBV30 and TRBJ2-3, is SQTIHQWPATLVQPVGSPLSLECTVEGTSNPNLYWYRQAAGRGLQLLFYSVGIGQISSEVPQNLSASRPQDRQFILSSKKLLLSDSGFYLCAWRAGGSDTQYFGPGTRLTVL.

J is TRBJ2-7 and V is TRBV30; unclear D gene. Germline loops: CDR1 GTSNPN, CDR2 SVGIG (reference sequence). The CDR3 has 13 amino acids. Deletions cut 4 bases from V and 2 bases from J, with 12 bases between. DNA for the CDR3: TGTGCCTGGAATTTGGCAGGAACCTACGAGCAGTACTTC. Its translation is CAWNLAGTYEQYF.